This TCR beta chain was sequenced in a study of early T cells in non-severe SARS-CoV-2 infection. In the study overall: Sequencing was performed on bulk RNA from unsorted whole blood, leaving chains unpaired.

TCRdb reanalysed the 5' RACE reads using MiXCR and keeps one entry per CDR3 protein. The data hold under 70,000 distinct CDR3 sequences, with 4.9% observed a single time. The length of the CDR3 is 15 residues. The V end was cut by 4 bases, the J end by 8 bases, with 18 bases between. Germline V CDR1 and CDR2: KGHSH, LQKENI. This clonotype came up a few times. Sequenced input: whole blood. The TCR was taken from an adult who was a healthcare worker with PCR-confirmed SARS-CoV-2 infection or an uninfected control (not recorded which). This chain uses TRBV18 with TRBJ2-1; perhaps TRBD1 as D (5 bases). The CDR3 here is CASSQQVLKRDEQFF. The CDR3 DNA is TGTGCCAGCTCACAACAGGTCCTAAAAAGGGATGAGCAGTTCTTC. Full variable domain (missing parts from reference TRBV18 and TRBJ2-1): NAGVMQNPRHLVRRRGQEARLRCSPMKGHSHVYWYRQLPEEGLKFMVYLQKENIIDESGMPKERFSAEFPKEGPSILRIQQVVRGDSAAYFCASSQQVLKRDEQFFGPGTRLTVL.